Below, 21 T cell receptor beta chains from the same sample are listed, as sequenced in a study of post-analysis software for immune sequencing data. No antigen has been identified for these receptors. Study-level findings and limits: Comparison of patients with controls showed about 5 TRBV segments more frequent in patients, TRBV5-6, TRBV5-1 and TRBV20-1 among them.

The library was made from cDNA and included unique molecular identifiers. MiXCR was run by TCRdb on the PCR reads, yielding one entry per CDR3 protein. This table holds roughly 400,000 distinct CDR3 sequences, over 30% found once. The sequenced sample was blood. These TCRs come from a girl aged 2 to 10 with multiple sclerosis.

The CDR3 is CASSSEVGGGLFEQFF. The DNA of the CDR3 is TGTGCCAGCAGCTCAGAGGTAGGGGGGGGCCTATTTGAGCAGTTCTTC. The chain combines TRBV7-9 with TRBJ2-1, with D tentatively TRBD2 (7 bases). The CDR3 runs to 16 residues. Germline-derived CDR1 and CDR2 are SEHNR and FQNEAQ (reference sequence). Trimming cost V 4 bases and J 9 bases, with 22 bases left between them.

The chain couples TRBV20-1 to TRBJ2-5; 10 bases are a match to TRBD2. V dropped 2 bases and J dropped 1; count of bases not matched to a gene: 7. The CDR3 runs to 16 residues. Germline CDR1 is DFQATT and CDR2 is SNEGSKA (reference sequence). The CDR3 loop reads CSARSTSGAPQETQYF. The CDR3 DNA reads as TGCAGTGCTAGAAGCACTAGCGGGGCCCCCCAAGAGACCCAGTACTTC.

The V and J genes are TRBV29-1 and TRBJ1-1; D is unresolved. This CDR3 is 12 amino acids long. V lost 7 bases to trimming and J lost 0 bases, with 9 bases between them. The germline V gene has CDR1 SQVTM and CDR2 ANQGSEA. The CDR3: CSGSSLNTEAFF. DNA for the CDR3: TGCAGCGGTTCATCCCTGAACACTGAAGCTTTCTTT.

The V and J genes are TRBV29-1 and TRBJ1-1, with D unresolved. The CDR3 covers 11 residues. V was shortened by 5 bases and J by 3 bases, with 7 bases between the two germline ends. Germline V CDR1 and CDR2: SQVTM, ANQGSEA. CDR3 coding DNA: TGCAGCGTTTTTGGGTACACTGAAGCTTTCTTT. It yields the protein CSVFGYTEAFF.

V usage is TRBV28 and J usage is TRBJ1-2; TRBD1 matches 7 bases. Per the germline V gene, CDR1 is MDHEN and CDR2 is SYDVKM. The CDR3 totals 13 residues. With 3 bases clipped from V and 7 bases from J, the junction kept 5 bases outside the gene matches. In DNA form, the CDR3 reads TGTGCCAGCAGTTTCTTCCCAGGGGGTGGCTACACCTTC. Its protein product is CASSFFPGGGYTF.

The chain carries TRBV7-8 and TRBJ2-7; 9 bases agree with TRBD1. V lost 2 bases and J lost 3; bases outside the gene matches: 11. The length of the CDR3 is 17 residues. Germline V gene sequence: CDR1 SGHVS, CDR2 FQNEAQ. CDR3 in DNA: TGTGCCAGCAGCTTATGGGCACCGGGACAGGGAGGCTACGAGCAGTACTTC. Translated, it gives CASSLWAPGQGGYEQYF.

The chain has TRBV12-3 or TRBV12-4 and TRBJ2-3; 12 nucleotides line up with TRBD2. Trimming cost V 8 bases and J 4 bases; bases outside gene matches: 4. This CDR3 spans 14 amino acids. The CDR3 bases are TGTGCCAGCCATACTAGCGGGGGGCCAGATACGCAGTATTTT. Protein: CASHTSGGPDTQYF.

This clonotype appeared once. The rearrangement uses TRBV6-2 or TRBV6-3 and TRBJ2-3, with 9 bases lining up with TRBD2. Germline-derived CDR1 and CDR2 are MNHEY and SVGEGT. The junction had 11 bases not matched to a gene; V was cut back by 3 bases and J by 1 base. The CDR3 is 18 residues long. The CDR3 sequence is CASSYLAGGDFGTDTQYF. Here the CDR3 DNA reads TGTGCCAGCAGTTATCTGGCGGGAGGGGATTTTGGCACAGATACGCAGTATTTT.

The chain has TRBV15 and TRBJ2-3, with 7 bases lining up with TRBD2. The length of the CDR3 is 15 residues. V trimming: 8 bases; J trimming: 4 bases; junction bases outside the gene matches: 12. Germline CDR1 reads LNHNV; CDR2 reads YYDKDF (reference sequence). CDR3 amino acids: CATDGLDEEADTQYF. CDR3 bases: TGTGCCACCGACGGACTAGACGAGGAGGCAGATACGCAGTATTTT.

This clonotype was detected a few times. The J gene is TRBJ2-1, the V gene TRBV28, with D perhaps matching TRBD2 (5 bases). Trimming shortened V by 3 bases and J by 15 bases, and 12 bases separated the two germline ends. Germline CDR1 is MDHEN and CDR2 is SYDVKM. This CDR3 has 11 amino acids. CDR3 in DNA: TGTGCCAGCAGTTTCGGGATTGAACCGTTCTTC. It yields the protein CASSFGIEPFF.

This rearrangement joins TRBV7-2 to TRBJ2-3; the D is unclear. V lost 0 bases and J 0 bases, leaving 7 bases between the germline ends. Germline V gene lookup returns CDR1 SGHTA and CDR2 FQGNSA. This CDR3 comprises 15 residues. The CDR3 loop reads CASSLAPGSTDTQYF. The CDR3 region has the DNA TGTGCCAGCAGCTTAGCGCCGGGCAGCACAGATACGCAGTATTTT.

The V and J genes are TRBV7-9 and TRBJ2-1; 7 nucleotides match TRBD2. The CDR3 has 16 residues. CDR1 and CDR2 (germline): SEHNR, FQNEAQ (reference sequence). V was clipped by 4 bases and J by 4 bases; unmatched bases: 10. The CDR3 coding sequence is TGTGCCAGCAGCTCGTCCGGGGACGGGGGGTACAATGAGCAGTTCTTC. Translation: CASSSSGDGGYNEQFF.

The chain combines TRBV6-2 or TRBV6-3 with TRBJ2-1; D is possibly TRBD1 (6 bases). The CDR3 has 13 residues. CDR1 and CDR2 from the germline V gene are MNHEY and SVGEGT. The V end was cut by 8 bases, the J end by 8 bases, with 16 bases between. The CDR3 DNA reads TGTGCCAGCCGTCTTCCAGGGGTGGATGAGCAGTTCTTC. As protein: CASRLPGVDEQFF.

The V and J genes are TRBV7-8 and TRBJ2-7; tentatively, D is TRBD1 (6 bases). Germline-derived CDR1 and CDR2 are SGHVS and FQNEAQ. The CDR3 sequence is 12 residues long. V was clipped by 6 bases and J by 1 base, with 7 bases between them. The CDR3 DNA reads TGTGCCAGCAGGACAGGTTCCTACGAGCAGTACTTC. It is translated as CASRTGSYEQYF.

In its sample, this clonotype was seen a few times. CDR3 loop: CASSPENRDEQYF. As DNA, the CDR3 is TGTGCCAGCAGCCCAGAGAACAGGGACGAGCAGTACTTC. The chain employs TRBV7-9 and TRBJ2-7; D perhaps matches TRBD1 (6 bases). Germline V gene data show CDR1 as SEHNR and CDR2 as FQNEAQ (reference sequence). V lost 5 bases to trimming and J lost 5 bases, with 13 bases between them. This CDR3 has 13 amino acids.

A few counts support this clonotype. V gene TRBV20-1 combines with J gene TRBJ1-1; D unclear. Trimming removed 3 bases from V and 3 bases from J, with 8 bases in between. The length of the CDR3 is 12 residues. The germline CDR1 and CDR2 sequences are DFQATT and SNEGSKA (reference sequence). CDR3: CSASKSDTEAFF. The DNA of the CDR3 is TGCAGTGCTAGTAAGAGTGACACTGAAGCTTTCTTT.

The table lists this clonotype with a few counts. The rearrangement uses TRBV12-3 or TRBV12-4 and TRBJ2-1; 14 bases match TRBD2. The J segment lost 9 bases and the V segment lost 5 bases, leaving 6 bases of the junction unmatched. The CDR3 has 15 amino acids. Here the CDR3 reads CASSPRLAGGLEQFF. In DNA form, the CDR3 reads TGTGCCAGCAGTCCGAGACTAGCGGGAGGGCTTGAGCAGTTCTTC.

The chain is built from TRBV11-2 and TRBJ1-2, with TRBD1 matching 7 bases. V shed 8 bases and J 6 bases; nucleotides not matched to a gene: 15. Germline CDR1 and CDR2: SGHAT and FQNNGV. The CDR3 runs to 15 residues. Here the CDR3 reads CASGKGQSHPHGYTF. In DNA form, the CDR3 reads TGTGCCAGCGGCAAGGGACAGTCACACCCCCATGGCTACACCTTC.

J is TRBJ2-7 and V is TRBV20-1; 7 bases align to TRBD2. The CDR3 extends over 12 amino acids. Germline V gives CDR1 DFQATT, CDR2 SNEGSKA (reference sequence). Trimming took 5 bases from V and 2 from J; bases not matched to a gene: 3. The CDR3 sequence is CSASSGAYEQYF. As DNA, the CDR3 is TGCAGTGCTTCTAGCGGAGCCTACGAGCAGTACTTC.

This clonotype was counted a few times. The chain carries TRBV28 and TRBJ2-1, with D perhaps matching TRBD1 (6 bases). This CDR3 is 15 amino acids long. Germline CDR1 MDHEN, CDR2 SYDVKM. The V end lost 6 bases, the J end lost 4 bases, and 16 bases lay between the germline ends. The CDR3 loop reads CASSPTGKGYNEQFF. The CDR3 DNA is TGTGCCAGCAGCCCTACAGGGAAAGGGTACAATGAGCAGTTCTTC. The full variable domain, in which reference TRBV28 and TRBJ2-1 provide the parts outside the CDR3, is DVKVTQSSRYLVKRTGEKVFLECVQDMDHENMFWYRQDPGLGLRLIYFSYDVKMKEKGDIPEGYSVSREKKERFSLILESASTNQTSMYLCASSPTGKGYNEQFFGPGTRLTVL.

In this sample, this clonotype turned up many times. The chain carries TRBV29-1 and TRBJ2-5; weak D call: TRBD2 (5 bases). The V end lost 3 bases, the J end lost 5 bases, and 13 bases lay between the germline ends. Germline V gives CDR1 SQVTM, CDR2 ANQGSEA. The CDR3 covers 13 residues. The CDR3 DNA reads TGCAGCGTTGATCGAGGGTATCGGGAGACCCAGTACTTC. This sequence encodes CSVDRGYRETQYF.